The TCR beta chain under discussion was sequenced for a study of radiation and T cells in renal cell carcinoma. Germline assignment: CDR1 SGHRS and CDR2 YFSETQ. The CDR3 has 16 amino acids. The V end was cut by 0 bases, the J end by 3 bases, with 14 bases between. General study findings and limits: Irradiated tumors had higher TCR clonality than control tumors. Dominant CDR3 motifs occupied more repertoire in irradiated than control tumors.

Produced via immunoSEQ multiplex PCR; TCRdb's table is partial and in-frame only. In the table there are fewer than 20,000 clones, around three fifths of which are singletons. Details on this clone: Its specificity is not known.

Treatment denoted: treatment-naive control, cytoreductive nephrectomy. Control tumors came from treatment-naive patients without prior radiation. Specimen: tumor tissue, collected from a patient whose treatment was nephrectomy without radiotherapy. This clonotype was obtained from a man aged 50 to 59 with renal cell carcinoma. The chain recombines TRBV5-1 with TRBJ2-3; D is perhaps TRBD1 (5 bases). For the CDR3, the DNA is TGCGCCAGCAGCTTGGCCTCCAGGGTCGGTACAGATACGCAGTATTTT. Amino acids: CASSLASRVGTDTQYF.